A selection of T cell receptor beta chains follows, all from one sample in a study of long-term antiretroviral therapy in people with HIV. Data came from immunoSEQ multiplex PCR; TCRdb stores just in-frame clones and leaves some out. This repertoire shows around 21,000 clones, over 65% found once; its top ten account for about 4.6%. Sequencing was performed on unsorted PBMCs, taken approximately 5.7 years after starting antiretroviral therapy. The receptors here all came from a young man with HIV. CDR3s include the opening cysteine and the closing phenylalanine or tryptophan. D genes are given only for firm matches. Some rows have no size entry. The others give once, few or many, or a class for an expanded clone.

d_call,j_call,clone_size,v_call,cdr3_aa,cdr3_nt
-,TRBJ2-4,few,TRBV12-5,CASGLWVRAPSLAKNIQYF,TGTGCTAGTGGTTTGTGGGTCAGGGCTCCCTCTTTAGCCAAAAACATTCAGTACTTC
TRBD1,TRBJ2-3,-,TRBV27,CASHWTGMTTDTQYF,TGTGCCAGCCATTGGACAGGGATGACCACAGATACGCAGTATTTT
TRBD2,TRBJ2-3,-,TRBV7-3,CASSSGTSGMPTDTQYF,TGTGCCAGCAGTTCCGGGACTAGCGGGATGCCGACAGATACGCAGTATTTT
TRBD2,TRBJ2-1,-,TRBV6-4,CASSRTSGRNEQFF,TGTGCCAGCAGTAGGACTAGCGGGAGGAATGAGCAGTTCTTC
-,TRBJ2-7,-,TRBV27,CASSPRGWGYEQYF,TGTGCCAGCAGTCCCAGGGGTTGGGGCTACGAGCAGTACTTC
TRBD2,TRBJ2-1,-,TRBV6-5,CASRGSGMFLF,TGTGCCAGCAGGGGTAGCGGGATGTTCCTCTTC
TRBD1,TRBJ1-5,-,TRBV10-3,CATGQGVNQPQHF,TGTGCCACAGGACAGGGCGTCAATCAGCCCCAGCATTTT
-,TRBJ1-2,-,TRBV15,CATSRASYGYTF,TGTGCCACCAGCAGAGCCAGCTATGGCTACACCTTC
TRBD1,TRBJ1-2,-,TRBV5-6,CASRPSGQLSYGYTF,TGTGCCAGCCGCCCTTCGGGACAGCTGAGCTATGGCTACACCTTC
-,TRBJ2-1,-,TRBV7-2,CASSMEGGGNEQFF,TGTGCCAGCAGCATGGAGGGGGGAGGGAATGAGCAGTTCTTC
-,TRBJ1-2,-,TRBV10-2,CASSGTANYGYTF,TGCGCCAGCAGTGGGACGGCTAACTATGGCTACACCTTC
-,TRBJ1-1,-,TRBV6-5,CASSYSERGWTEAFF,TGTGCCAGCAGTTACTCAGAAAGGGGCTGGACTGAAGCTTTCTTT
TRBD2,TRBJ2-3,-,TRBV6-4,CASSERGGTDTQYF,TGTGCCAGCAGTGAGCGGGGGGGCACAGATACGCAGTATTTT
-,TRBJ2-7,once,TRBV28,CASSLAGSPGSQYF,TGTGCCAGCAGTTTAGCGGGATCCCCGGGGTCACAGTACTTC
-,TRBJ1-1,-,TRBV6-1,CASSELAGVNTEAFF,TGTGCCAGCAGTGAACTAGCAGGCGTCAACACTGAAGCTTTCTTT
TRBD2,TRBJ2-1,-,TRBV19,CASSRTSGAYNEQFF,TGTGCCAGTAGTAGAACTAGCGGGGCTTACAATGAGCAGTTCTTC
-,TRBJ2-7,-,TRBV28,CASLSISSYEQYF,TGTGCCAGCTTGTCTATCAGCTCCTACGAGCAGTACTTC
-,TRBJ1-5,-,TRBV7-8,CASSLRRGEGNQPQHF,TGTGCCAGCAGCTTAAGGCGGGGGGAGGGCAATCAGCCCCAGCATTTT
TRBD1,TRBJ1-2,-,TRBV14,CASSQEGTAQYGYTF,TGTGCCAGCAGCCAAGAGGGGACAGCCCAATATGGCTACACCTTC
-,TRBJ2-2,-,TRBV10-3,CAIRASTNTGELFF,TGTGCCATCAGAGCTAGTACGAACACCGGGGAGCTGTTTTTT
TRBD1,TRBJ2-7,-,TRBV4-2,CASSQGGGTSYEQYF,TGTGCCAGCAGCCAAGGAGGGGGCACTTCCTACGAGCAGTACTTC
-,TRBJ1-1,-,TRBV27,CASRLIGPNTEAFF,TGTGCCAGCAGACTTATAGGGCCAAACACTGAAGCTTTCTTT
-,TRBJ1-1,once,TRBV28,CASSLSRAHEAFF,TGTGCCAGCAGTTTAAGCAGGGCCCATGAAGCTTTCTTT
TRBD1,TRBJ2-2,-,TRBV27,CASSLGIPWTGNTGELFF,TGTGCCAGCAGTTTAGGTATTCCGTGGACAGGGAACACCGGGGAGCTGTTTTTT
-,TRBJ2-1,-,TRBV20-1,CSASHDEQFF,TGCAGTGCTAGCCACGATGAGCAGTTCTTC
-,TRBJ1-4,few,TRBV6-1,CASSWGSTNEKLFF,TGTGCCAGCAGTTGGGGATCAACTAATGAAAAACTGTTTTTT
-,TRBJ1-6,few,TRBV19,CASSTGQGGSYNSPLHF,TGTGCCAGTAGTACTGGGCAGGGCGGCTCCTATAATTCACCCCTCCACTTT
-,TRBJ2-2,-,TRBV4-2,CASGDTGELFF,TGTGCCAGCGGTGACACCGGGGAGCTGTTTTTT